The present entry profiles one TCR beta chain with its context. Its specificity is not known. CD8 memory merged CD45RO+ with CCR7-negative CD45RA+ TemRA cells. The CDR3 covers 14 residues. CDR1 SGHTA and CDR2 FQGNSA come from the germline V gene. Trimming removed 0 bases from V and 6 bases from J, with 9 bases in between. This specimen comes from a study of shared clonotypes between healthy human individuals. Study observations and caveats: Generally, naive subsets came out with larger estimated richness than memory subsets.

Profiled with immunoSEQ multiplex PCR; TCRdb holds only in-frame clones, not every one. The sample shows 100,000 or so clones, 67% of them seen only once. Specimen: memory CD8+ T cells sorted from blood. This sample's subset: CD45RO+ cells pooled with CCR7-negative TemRA cells. The chain employs TRBV7-2 and TRBJ1-5; no clear D. The clonotype originates from a woman in her 30s in good health. The CDR3 sequence is CASSLALKGQPQHF. The CDR3 DNA sequence: TGTGCCAGCAGCTTAGCGCTTAAGGGTCAGCCCCAGCATTTT.